Many counts were recorded for the clone carrying this T cell receptor beta chain. Its cognate antigen is unknown. The data are from a study of HIV-infected children after antiretroviral therapy interruption. Turning to the study itself: EBV and CMV exposure was recorded in most children. Whole-study findings and limits: After treatment interruption started, naive CD4+ CDR3 overlap across time points dropped.

Germline CDR1 SNHLY, CDR2 FYNNEI. V was trimmed by 8 bases and J by 10 bases, leaving 5 bases between them. This CDR3 has 8 residues. The treatment here: PENTA 11 planned treatment interruption arm or continuous ART arm. A 3' RACE protocol on RNA, with unique molecular identifiers, produced the TCR library. TCRdb processed the 3' RACE reads anew with MiXCR; each CDR3 protein has one entry. The top ten hold roughly 1% of the sample, which has about 89,000 distinct CDR3 sequences, approximately 6.9% seen once. Sequencing used CD45RA+ CD4+ T cells from PBMCs, pooled from several time points, obtained from a donor given antiretroviral therapy, either interrupted or continuous. The subset is: naive CD4+ CD45RA+ CD45RO- T cells. This chain joins TRBV2 and TRBJ1-2, with no clear D. This TCR was recovered from a pool of human donors with HIV. Here the CDR3 DNA reads TGTGCCAGCTCTGCCTACACCTTC. Residues: CASSAYTF.